The 19 T cell receptor beta chains reported below all come from one sample, sequenced in a study of T cells after yellow fever vaccination. Via MiXCR, TCRdb re-called the 5' RACE reads, giving one row per CDR3 protein. The table has hundreds of thousands of distinct CDR3 sequences, under 14% seen once; the top ten hold more than 15%. Specimen: PBMCs, collected on the day of the first yellow fever vaccination. All receptors derive from a man between 18 and 29 years old who received the YFV17D yellow fever vaccine.

This clonotype was counted between two and nine times. The chain links TRBV20-1 to TRBJ2-7, with D possibly being TRBD1 (5 bases). Trimming took 2 bases from V and 3 from J, leaving 11 bases between them. The CDR3 sequence is 13 residues long. Germline lookup yields CDR1 DFQATT and CDR2 SNEGSKA (reference sequence). Here the CDR3 reads CSARTGRGYEQYV. The DNA of the CDR3 is TGCAGTGCTAGAACAGGAAGAGGCTACGAGCAGTACGTC.

This clonotype showed up many times. V gene TRBV5-1 combines with J gene TRBJ1-2; 12 positions match TRBD1. The germline V gene encodes CDR1 SGHRS and CDR2 YFSETQ. The ends lost 4 bases at V and 6 bases at J; junction bases unmatched: 4. The CDR3 is 14 amino acids. CDR3 nucleotides: TGCGCCAGCAGCAAGGGACAGGGGGCCGATGGCTACACCTTC. This sequence encodes CASSKGQGADGYTF.

This clonotype appeared a few times. The chain recombines TRBV7-2 with TRBJ2-1; D unclear. V was trimmed by 8 bases and J by 3 bases, leaving 14 bases between them. Germline CDR1 is SGHTA and CDR2 is FQGNSA. The CDR3 has 14 amino acids. Written as DNA, the CDR3 is TGTGCCAGCCAGCAGGAAATCGGCTACAATGAGCAGTTCTTC. It yields the protein CASQQEIGYNEQFF.

This clonotype was observed a handful of times. This sequence joins TRBV9 and TRBJ1-2, with TRBD1 matching 12 bases. There are 14 residues in the CDR3. Germline trimming cut 3 bases from V and 7 bases from J; bases unmatched to any gene: 4. Germline CDR1 and CDR2: SGDLS and YYNGEE. CDR3 in amino acids: CASSEGQGAGGYTF. CDR3 nucleotide sequence: TGTGCCAGCAGCGAGGGACAGGGGGCCGGTGGCTACACCTTC.

This clonotype was seen a handful of times. The V call is TRBV2, the J call TRBJ1-1; possibly TRBD1 for D (5 bases). CDR1 and CDR2 (germline): SNHLY, FYNNEI. The CDR3 runs to 12 residues. Trimming took off 5 bases at V and 11 bases at J, with 15 bases between the two ends. The CDR3 DNA follows: TGTGCCAGCAGTCTCGGAGGTCGGGGGGCTTTCTTT. Its protein is CASSLGGRGAFF.

This clonotype was counted between two and nine times. V and J are TRBV7-8 and TRBJ2-1, with a possible D match to TRBD1 (5 bases). Germline loops: CDR1 SGHVS, CDR2 FQNEAQ. Trimming removed 5 bases from V and 7 bases from J, with 15 bases in between. The CDR3 extends over 14 amino acids. CDR3 nucleotides: TGTGCCAGCAGCCCAAGGGCAGGGTTAAATGAGCAGTTCTTC. Its protein is CASSPRAGLNEQFF.

This clonotype was counted between two and nine times. V is TRBV12-3 or TRBV12-4 and J is TRBJ2-7; 14 positions agree with TRBD2. This CDR3 region has 16 residues. Trimming cost V 7 bases and J 2 bases; bases outside gene matches: 7. The CDR3 region is CASTSGLAGAAYEQYF. The CDR3, as DNA: TGTGCCAGCACCTCGGGACTAGCGGGGGCAGCCTACGAGCAGTACTTC.

This clonotype was recorded a few times. The V gene is TRBV7-2, the J gene TRBJ2-3, with no clear D. The CDR3 extends over 13 amino acids. V was shortened by 7 bases and J by 3 bases, with 11 bases between the two germline ends. CDR1 and CDR2 from the germline V gene are SGHTA and FQGNSA. DNA of the CDR3: TGTGCCAGCACCGCCGGACGAACAGATACGCAGTATTTT. Amino acids: CASTAGRTDTQYF.

This chain joins TRBV6-2 or TRBV6-3 and TRBJ1-5; D unclear. Germline assignment: CDR1 MNHEY and CDR2 SVGEGT. The ends were cut back, 6 bases at V and 3 bases at J, with 9 bases in the middle. This CDR3 comprises 13 residues. The CDR3 bases are TGTGCCAGCAGGCGAACACTCAATCAGCCCCAGCATTTT. It yields the protein CASRRTLNQPQHF.

This clonotype came up many times. J is TRBJ1-1 and V is TRBV5-1; tentatively, D is TRBD1 (6 bases). The CDR3 is 19 amino acids. Germline values: CDR1 SGHRS, CDR2 YFSETQ. V lost 1 base and J 3 bases, leaving 25 bases between the germline ends. CDR3 amino acids: CASSLWPSTGRWSDTEAFF. In DNA, the CDR3 is TGCGCCAGCAGCTTGTGGCCTTCGACAGGCAGGTGGTCGGACACTGAAGCTTTCTTT. The complete variable domain, with remaining parts taken from reference TRBV5-1 and TRBJ1-1, reads KAGVTQTPRYLIKTRGQQVTLSCSPISGHRSVSWYQQTPGQGLQFLFEYFSETQRNKGNFPGRFSGRQFSNSRSEMNVSTLELGDSALYLCASSLWPSTGRWSDTEAFFGQGTRLTVV.

This clonotype was seen only a few times. This chain links TRBV7-9 with TRBJ1-3, with D unclear. CDR3 length: 15 residues. V lost 3 bases and J 0 bases, leaving 9 bases between the germline ends. In germline, CDR1 is SEHNR, CDR2 FQNEAQ (reference sequence). The CDR3 nucleotides are TGTGCCAGCAGCTTGAGTTTCCGCTCTGGAAACACCATATATTTT. Translating it yields CASSLSFRSGNTIYF.

This clonotype was seen a few times. The rearrangement uses TRBV6-5 and TRBJ1-5, with D unresolved. The CDR3 has 9 residues. CDR1 is MNHEY and CDR2 is SVGAGI in the germline V gene. Trimming cost V 8 bases and J 8 bases, with 4 bases left between them. The CDR3: CASGKPQHF. Written as DNA, the CDR3 is TGTGCCAGCGGTAAGCCCCAGCATTTT.

The sample holds many counts of this clonotype. The V gene is TRBV9, the J gene TRBJ2-5; D is perhaps TRBD1 or TRBD2 (6 bases each). The germline gives CDR1 SGDLS, CDR2 YYNGEE. Trimming cost V 0 bases and J 6 bases, with 12 bases left between them. CDR3 length equals 14 residues. The CDR3 is CASSVEGGWQTQYF. The CDR3 nucleotides are TGTGCCAGCAGCGTAGAGGGGGGCTGGCAGACCCAGTACTTC.

This chain uses TRBV27 with TRBJ2-2, with D possibly matching TRBD2 (5 bases). Deletions cut 7 bases from V and 7 bases from J, with 16 bases between. The germline gives CDR1 MNHEY, CDR2 SMNVEV (reference sequence). The length of the CDR3 is 14 residues. The CDR3 protein is CASKFKSGSGELFF. The CDR3 DNA reads TGTGCCAGCAAGTTTAAGTCGGGGAGCGGGGAGCTGTTTTTT.

This clonotype was picked up a small number of times. V and J are TRBV6-2 or TRBV6-3 and TRBJ2-2; D may be TRBD1 or TRBD2 (5 bases each). Per germline, CDR1 MNHEY and CDR2 SVGEGT. The CDR3 is 18 amino acids. Trimming pared 0 bases from V and 1 base from J, leaving 15 bases between. This CDR3 is CASSYSTTGTGNTGELFF. DNA for the CDR3: TGTGCCAGCAGTTACTCAACTACCGGGACGGGGAACACCGGGGAGCTGTTTTTT.

The genes are TRBV6-1 and TRBJ1-5; D perhaps matches TRBD1 (5 bases). V dropped 5 bases and J dropped 6 bases, with 14 bases sitting between them. Germline V gives CDR1 MNHNS, CDR2 SASEGT. The CDR3 length is 14 residues. The CDR3 DNA reads as TGTGCCAGCAGTACCCGGGGGGGGACTCAGCCCCAGCATTTT. It encodes CASSTRGGTQPQHF.

V and J are TRBV7-2 and TRBJ1-4, with TRBD1 matching 7 bases. V shed 1 base, J shed 4 bases, and the junction held 6 bases outside the gene matches. The CDR3 covers 16 residues. Germline-derived CDR1 and CDR2 are SGHTA and FQGNSA. In DNA form, the CDR3 reads TGTGCCAGCAGCTTAGGGCAGGGGGGGCTTAATGAAAAACTGTTTTTT. Its translation is CASSLGQGGLNEKLFF. Supplemented by reference TRBV7-2 and TRBJ1-4, the full variable domain reads GAGVSQSPSNKVTEKGKDVELRCDPISGHTALYWYRQSLGQGLEFLIYFQGNSAPDKSGLPSDRFSAERTGGSVSTLTIQRTQQEDSAVYLCASSLGQGGLNEKLFFGSGTQLSVL.

This clonotype was found a few times. This sequence joins TRBV7-2 and TRBJ1-3; D gene unclear. The CDR3 covers 15 residues. Looked up from germline, CDR1 is SGHTA and CDR2 is FQGNSA. V dropped 6 bases and J dropped 10 bases, with 22 bases sitting between them. The CDR3, as DNA: TGTGCCAGCAGTCCCCGGTCGGCTCCTAAAGGGACCATATATTTT. This gives the protein CASSPRSAPKGTIYF.

The chain couples TRBV24-1 to TRBJ2-5, with D perhaps given as TRBD1 or TRBD2 (5 bases each). Trimming removed 7 bases from V and 3 bases from J, with 8 bases in between. Germline loops: CDR1 KGHDR, CDR2 SFDVKD. This CDR3 contains 12 residues. CDR3 DNA sequence: TGTGCCACCAGGGGGGACGAAGAGACCCAGTACTTC. Protein: CATRGDEETQYF.